What follows is one T cell receptor (beta chain) and its context. One end of the junction does not line up with germline, which may come from a read error. Tregs were sorted as CD4+CD25+CD127-/low cells. TCRdb re-analysed the 5' RACE reads in MiXCR, keeping a single row per CDR3 protein. The sample includes 9,500 to 15,000 distinct CDR3 sequences, 51% of them seen just once. Germline loops: CDR1 SSHAT, CDR2 FNYEAQ (reference sequence). The CDR3 is 15 amino acids. V gene TRBV7-7 combines with J gene TRBJ2-3, with TRBD1 as a possible D gene (5 bases). The TCR was taken from a female donor with breast cancer. Source material: tumor-infiltrating Tregs sorted from the breast tumor. In DNA form, the CDR3 reads TGTGCTAGCAGCCCCAGGGTAGGGAGCACAGATACGCAGTATTTT. It specifies CASSPRVGSTDTQYF. Based on the CDR3 plus reference TRBV7-7 and TRBJ2-3, the full variable domain is GAGVSQSPRYKVTKRGQDVTLRCDPISSHATLYWYQQALGQGPEFLTYFNYEAQPDKSGLPSDRFSAERPEGSISTLTIQRTEQRDSAMYRCASSPRVGSTDTQYFGPGTRLTVL.